This paragraph covers one T cell receptor beta chain sequence. What it binds is unknown. The germline V and J ends were trimmed by 3 bases and 3 bases, with 6 bases remaining between them. This CDR3 has 13 residues. Germline V gives CDR1 SGHAT, CDR2 FQDESV (reference sequence). Sequencing used immunoSEQ multiplex PCR; TCRdb keeps in-frame clones, though not all of them. The sample holds about 78,000 clones; 96% are singletons and the top ten take approximately 0.03%. Surgeons resected thymus tissue during corrective heart surgery. These data come from a study of human thymus T cells. Study-wide points: Highly overlapping thymic repertoires in unrelated individuals were reported by related research. Apparent bias marked the V and J gene usage of thymic and blood repertoires.

This rearrangement joins TRBV11-1 to TRBJ2-1, with D hard to call. This TCR was sampled from a boy under two years old with a congenital heart defect but otherwise immunologically healthy. The specimen was thymus tissue. The CDR3, as DNA: TGTGCCAGCAGCTTTCCGGGCTACAATGAGCAGTTCTTC. This translates into CASSFPGYNEQFF.